This is a list of T cell receptor beta chains from one sample in a study of cytomegalovirus exposure and HLA in healthy donors. The protocol was immunoSEQ multiplex PCR, while the TCRdb copy is restricted to in-frame clones and leaves out a portion. The data hold about 170,000 clones, with almost 80% observed a single time. The sample consisted of PBMCs. The source is a man aged 40-49 years in good health and CMV-seropositive. The CDR3 runs from the conserved cysteine through the conserved F or W. D genes are given only for firm matches. Where a row states a size, it is once, few, many or the class of an expanded clone; other rows omit it.

TRBV19,once,TRBJ1-5,NA,16,TGTGCCAGTATCAATACCCCCGGGATATTATATCAGCCCCAGCATTTT,CASINTPGILYQPQHF
TRBV28,NA,TRBJ2-7,TRBD1,16,TGTGCCAGCAGTTCGCCCGGACAGGGAAACTCCTACGAGCAGTACTTC,CASSSPGQGNSYEQYF
TRBV5-1,few,TRBJ2-1,NA,13,TGCGCCAGCAGCTCGAGCTCCTACAATGAGCAGTTCTTC,CASSSSSYNEQFF
TRBV21-1,once,TRBJ2-5,NA,17,TGTGCCGGCCTCGGGGAAATTTGTGCAGGGGGCCAAGAGACCCAGTACTTC,CAGLGEICAGGQETQYF
TRBV5-4,once,TRBJ2-2,TRBD2,16,TGTGCCAGCAGCTTGATTGGCGGGAGGGTCACCGGGGAGCTGTTTTTT,CASSLIGGRVTGELFF
TRBV14,NA,TRBJ2-1,NA,12,TGTGCCAGCAGCCAGGGGGCCTATGAGCAGTTCTTC,CASSQGAYEQFF
TRBV5-4,NA,TRBJ2-2,NA,14,TGTGCCAGCACGGCCACCCTTGCGGGCGGGGAGCTGTTTTTT,CASTATLAGGELFF
TRBV29-1,NA,TRBJ2-4,NA,12,TGCAGCGTTAAGGACAGCGGGAACAGTCAGTACTTC,CSVKDSGNSQYF
TRBV5-4,NA,TRBJ2-7,TRBD1,15,TGTGCCAGCAGCGCCAGACAGGGGGTCGGATACGAGCAGTACTTC,CASSARQGVGYEQYF
TRBV6-5,NA,TRBJ1-1,NA,14,TGTGCCAGCAGTTACACAACAGGGAACACTGAAGCTTTCTTT,CASSYTTGNTEAFF
TRBV15,NA,TRBJ2-7,NA,13,TGTGCCACCAGCAGAGATCTAAATTACGAGCAGTACTTC,CATSRDLNYEQYF
TRBV7-7,NA,TRBJ2-7,NA,13,TGTGCCAGCAGTTTAGTTTATTCCTACGAGCAGTACTTC,CASSLVYSYEQYF
TRBV19,NA,TRBJ2-1,TRBD1,16,TGTGCCAGTACTAGTATATCGGACAGGGGGTTAGGTGAGCAGTTCTTC,CASTSISDRGLGEQFF
TRBV28,NA,TRBJ1-1,NA,16,TGTGCCAGCAGTGAGGCCGGACAGTCCCTTAACACTGAAGCTTTCTTT,CASSEAGQSLNTEAFF
TRBV19,NA,TRBJ1-5,NA,14,TGTGCCAGTAGTACTCAGGGAGGTAATCAGCCCCAGCATTTT,CASSTQGGNQPQHF
TRBV6-6,NA,TRBJ2-7,TRBD1,13,TGTGCCAGCAGTTACACAGGGGCCTACGAGCAGTACTTC,CASSYTGAYEQYF
TRBV28,NA,TRBJ2-7,NA,17,TGTGCCAGCAGTTTCGTCCAAGTGACAGTTCCCCCCTACGAGCAGTACTTC,CASSFVQVTVPPYEQYF
TRBV7-9,NA,TRBJ2-3,NA,16,TGTGCCAGCAGCTTAGATGCGGGAAGTACCACAGATACGCAGTATTTT,CASSLDAGSTTDTQYF
TRBV7-2,NA,TRBJ1-1,TRBD1,14,TGTGCCAGCAGCTGGCGACAGGGGAACACTGAAGCTTTCTTT,CASSWRQGNTEAFF
TRBV28,NA,TRBJ2-2,NA,15,TGTGCCAGCAGTTTACGTCTGCTTAGCTTCGGGGAGCTGTTTTTT,CASSLRLLSFGELFF
TRBV10-3,NA,TRBJ2-3,TRBD1,15,TGTGCCATCAGGGGGACAGGAGTTTCCACAGATACGCAGTATTTT,CAIRGTGVSTDTQYF
TRBV13,NA,TRBJ2-3,TRBD2,14,TGTGCCAGCAGAGAGGCGGGAGGAACAGATACGCAGTATTTT,CASREAGGTDTQYF
TRBV28,NA,TRBJ1-5,NA,16,TGTGCCAGCAGTTTGTGGAGGGGTTCAAGCAATCAGCTCCAGCATTTT,CASSLWRGSSNQLQHF
TRBV5-1,NA,TRBJ2-2,NA,15,TGCGCCAGCAGCCCTCGGACAGGGAGGGCCGGGGAGCTGTTTTTT,CASSPRTGRAGELFF
TRBV11-3,NA,TRBJ1-1,TRBD1,15,TGTGCCAGCAGCCCGGGGGGGACAGGGGTTACTGAAGCTTTCTTT,CASSPGGTGVTEAFF
TRBV28,NA,TRBJ2-7,NA,15,TGTGCCAGCAGTTTTCAGGGTGGCGGGACCTACGAGCAGTACTTC,CASSFQGGGTYEQYF